A single sample is the source of the 3 T cell receptor beta chains below, sequenced in a study of shared clonotypes between healthy human individuals. Using immunoSEQ multiplex PCR, the repertoire was profiled, and TCRdb retains in-frame clones only, with some absent. The repertoire holds around 1.4 million clones, with approximately 98.5% as singletons. Sequenced: naive CD4+ T cells sorted from blood. Subset meaning: CD45RA+ positively selected. These receptors were obtained from a man younger than 45 in good health.

J is TRBJ1-5 and V is TRBV10-3; no firm D call. Trimming cost V 6 bases and J 1 base, with 13 bases left between them. CDR1 and CDR2 from the germline V gene are ENHRY and SYGVKD. The CDR3 is 15 amino acids. CDR3 DNA: TGTGCCATCAGGGAAGGACGGGCGAGCAATCAGCCCCAGCATTTT. As protein: CAIREGRASNQPQHF.

The chain carries TRBV5-1 and TRBJ1-5; TRBD1 aligns across 8 bases. Germline loops: CDR1 SGHRS, CDR2 YFSETQ. This CDR3 has 14 residues. V lost 4 bases and J lost 5; bases outside the gene matches: 5. The DNA of the CDR3 is TGCGCCAGCAGCCCCACAGGGGGGGATCAGCCCCAGCATTTT. This codes for CASSPTGGDQPQHF.

The CDR3 nucleotides read TGTGCCAGCAGCTTAGAGTGGGCTGAAGCTTTCTTT. This codes for CASSLEWAEAFF. J is TRBJ1-1 and V is TRBV11-2; D is unclear. This CDR3 has 12 amino acids. Germline V gene data show CDR1 as SGHAT and CDR2 as FQNNGV. Trimming stripped 0 bases from V and 6 bases from J, with 5 bases between.